One TCR beta chain is described in this entry. These data belong to a study of blood T cell repertoires in COVID-19. Study-wide context: Specimens from acute and convalescent COVID-19 originated in the United States, Italy and Spain. T cells, B-cell-depleted T cells, or PBMCs provided the cDNA or gDNA that served as material.

Trimming shortened V by 0 bases and J by 1 base, and 15 bases separated the two germline ends. Germline V gives CDR1 LGHNA, CDR2 YSLEER. CDR3 size: 18 residues. Source study methods: Quantification of nucleated cells was approximated via reference gene primer amplification. Some clones are missing from TCRdb's copy, which holds only in-frame ones; the method was immunoSEQ multiplex PCR. The DNA gave D and trimming, while V, J and clone size come from that table. This table has about 80,000 clones, around nine tenths appearing once. The sample taken for sequencing was peripheral blood. The V call is TRBV4-3, the J call TRBJ1-4; D gene uncertain. The sequence came from a woman older than 75 with active or convalescent COVID-19. The DNA for the CDR3 is TGCGCCAGCAGCCAAGAACTAGCACAGCTCTTAACTAATGAAAAACTGTTTTTT. This translates into CASSQELAQLLTNEKLFF.